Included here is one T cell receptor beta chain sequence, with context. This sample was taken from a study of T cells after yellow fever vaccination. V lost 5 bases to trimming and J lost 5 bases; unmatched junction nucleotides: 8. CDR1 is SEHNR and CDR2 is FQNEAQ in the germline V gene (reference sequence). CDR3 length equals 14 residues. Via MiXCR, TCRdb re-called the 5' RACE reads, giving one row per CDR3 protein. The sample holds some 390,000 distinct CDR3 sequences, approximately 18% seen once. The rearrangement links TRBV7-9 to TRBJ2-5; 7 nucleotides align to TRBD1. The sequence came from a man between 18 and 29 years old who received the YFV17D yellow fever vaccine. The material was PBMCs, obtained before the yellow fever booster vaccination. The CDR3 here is CASSKFTGEETQYF. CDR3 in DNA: TGTGCCAGCAGCAAATTTACAGGGGAGGAGACCCAGTACTTC.